This T cell receptor (beta chain) appears in the sequencing data of a study of Ad26.COV2.S vaccination and SARS-CoV-2 variants. Sequencing was performed with immunoSEQ multiplex PCR; in TCRdb, only in-frame clones are kept and a portion is missing. The sample yields 350,000 to 500,000 clones, around 90% seen once. This CDR3 is 11 amino acids long. Germline values: CDR1 KGHDR, CDR2 SFDVKD. Deletions cut 6 bases from V and 8 bases from J, with 6 bases between. This sample's treatment: approximately 18 received Ad26.COV2.S at low or high dose, single or two shots; several received placebo; per-sample allocation not given. Day 63 following the first vaccine or placebo injection was when the samples were taken. Whoever gave the sample was an adult aged 18-55 years in Boston.

The material was peripheral blood, obtained in a trial of Ad26.COV2.S vaccine versus placebo. The chain carries TRBV24-1 and TRBJ2-2, with TRBD1 as a possible D gene (5 bases). The source of this sequence is a person between 18 and 60 years old who received the Ad26.COV2.S COVID-19 vaccine or a placebo. The CDR3 loop is CATSRTGELFF. CDR3 DNA: TGTGCCACCAGTAGGACAGGGGAGCTGTTTTTT.